The subject of this entry is one T cell receptor (beta chain). Antigen: not known. Germline-derived CDR1 and CDR2 are SGHTA and FQGTGA. Trimming removed 11 bases at V and 6 bases at J, with 16 bases between. The CDR3 consists of 12 residues. Transcripts of RNA were the source for amplifying TCR beta CDR3 regions. First-round RT-PCR employed HTBI primers, with a second-round multiplex PCR after it. Each CDR3 protein is one row after TCRdb ran MiXCR on the multiplex PCR reads. The sample consists of 600,000 to 950,000 distinct CDR3 sequences, roughly two fifths of them appearing once. Physicians reached a diagnosis by relying on clinical symptoms, serum thyroxine, TRAb, thyroid ultrasound and orbital computed tomography. Someone took the PBMCs out of more than 9 ml of fresh peripheral blood. This sample stems from a study of Graves' ophthalmopathy and Graves' hyperthyroidism. Study observations and caveats: Blood samples also showed most expanded thyroid clonotypes exceeding 0.001 frequency. Sensitivity reached approximately 71% and specificity more than 72% when the model predicted ophthalmopathy progression.

The receptor was derived from an adult man with Graves' ophthalmopathy. The sequenced material came from peripheral blood. This chain connects TRBV7-3 to TRBJ1-1; D ambiguous. CDR3 in amino acids: CAWSGSRAEAFF. The DNA for the CDR3 is TGTGCCTGGAGTGGCTCGCGGGCTGAAGCTTTCTTT.